These T cell receptor beta chains were read from a single sample in a study of blood T cell repertoires in COVID-19. Here immunoSEQ multiplex PCR was the method, and the copy in TCRdb shows in-frame clones only, minus some. The sample has some 150,000 clones; roughly 88% are singletons. What was sequenced was peripheral blood. The receptor set was obtained from a man aged 55 to 70 with COVID-19, enrolled during active disease. The CDR3 runs from the conserved cysteine through the conserved F or W. The D gene is left open where the match is weak. Where a row states a size, it is once, few, many or the class of an expanded clone; other rows omit it.

V	J	size	D	length	CDR3	DNA
TRBV6-5	TRBJ1-1	-	-	14	CASSSQVRNTEAFF	TGTGCCAGCAGTTCTCAGGTGAGGAACACTGAAGCTTTCTTT
TRBV7-2	TRBJ1-5	-	-	14	CASSQIVGNQPQHF	TGTGCCAGCAGCCAAATAGTAGGCAATCAGCCCCAGCATTTT
TRBV6-2/TRBV6-3	TRBJ1-5	-	TRBD1	16	CASSHNRQGAPQPQHF	TGTGCCAGCAGCCACAATCGACAGGGGGCGCCTCAGCCCCAGCATTTT
TRBV5-5	TRBJ2-5	-	-	16	CASSLEPGTIQETQYF	TGTGCCAGCAGCTTGGAACCCGGGACAATCCAAGAGACCCAGTACTTC
TRBV7-2	TRBJ1-4	few	TRBD1	14	CASSPQGAVEKLFF	TGTGCCAGCAGCCCACAGGGGGCAGTGGAAAAACTGTTTTTT
TRBV7-2	TRBJ2-7	once	TRBD1	17	CASSLGQPGQGLYEQYF	TGTGCCAGCAGCCTGGGGCAGCCGGGACAGGGCCTGTACGAGCAGTACTTC
TRBV6-6	TRBJ2-2	-	-	13	CASSYFRGGELFF	TGTGCCAGCAGTTACTTCCGCGGCGGGGAGCTGTTTTTT
TRBV6-1	TRBJ1-5	few	-	14	CASSDGDRNQPQHF	TGTGCCAGCAGTGACGGCGACAGAAATCAGCCCCAGCATTTT
TRBV6-2/TRBV6-3	TRBJ1-1	once	-	17	CASSRGRGSTMNTEAFF	TGTGCCAGCAGCCGAGGTCGGGGGTCAACTATGAACACTGAAGCTTTCTTT
TRBV5-6	TRBJ1-5	-	-	13	CASSPGDNQPQHF	TGTGCCAGCAGCCCCGGGGATAATCAGCCCCAGCATTTT
TRBV25-1	TRBJ1-6	few	-	14	CASSEHRDPSPLHF	TGTGCCAGCAGTGAACACAGGGACCCTTCACCCCTCCACTTT
TRBV7-2	TRBJ2-7	-	TRBD1	14	CASRKGQGFNEQYF	TGTGCCAGCAGAAAGGGACAGGGTTTCAACGAGCAGTACTTC
TRBV19	TRBJ2-7	-	-	13	CASSSREAYEQYF	TGTGCCAGTAGTTCAAGGGAGGCCTACGAGCAGTACTTC
TRBV2	TRBJ1-2	-	-	14	CASSVGQGIHGYTF	TGTGCCAGCAGTGTGGGGCAGGGGATTCATGGCTACACCTTC
TRBV27	TRBJ1-2	few	TRBD1	15	CASRPLQGASGGYTF	TGTGCCAGCAGGCCGCTACAGGGGGCCTCAGGAGGCTACACCTTC
TRBV11-2	TRBJ1-6	-	TRBD1	15	CASSLAGTGNSPLHF	TGTGCCAGCAGCTTAGCCGGGACAGGGAATTCACCCCTCCACTTT
TRBV7-6	TRBJ2-5	-	TRBD2	16	CASSLMAGGPQETQYF	TGTGCCAGCAGCTTAATGGCGGGGGGGCCTCAAGAGACCCAGTACTTC
TRBV9	TRBJ2-1	-	TRBD2	21	CASSSRREGTSGSRSYNEQFF	TGTGCCAGCAGCTCCCGGCGCGAGGGGACTAGCGGGAGTCGCTCCTACAATGAGCAGTTCTTC
TRBV28	TRBJ2-2	-	-	15	CASKGFSGDTGELFF	TGTGCCAGCAAAGGCTTCTCGGGGGACACCGGGGAGCTGTTTTTT
TRBV14	TRBJ2-6	few	-	15	CASSERRSGANVLTF	TGTGCCAGCAGCGAACGGAGGTCTGGGGCCAACGTCCTGACTTTC
TRBV11-2	TRBJ2-7	-	TRBD1	17	CASSLDLGTGAAYEQYF	TGTGCCAGCAGCTTAGATTTAGGGACAGGGGCCGCCTACGAGCAGTACTTC
TRBV5-1	TRBJ1-1	once	TRBD1	16	CASSLDLGQLNTEAFF	TGCGCCAGCAGCTTGGATCTGGGACAGCTAAACACTGAAGCTTTCTTT
TRBV7-9	TRBJ2-7	-	-	14	CASSLGTLIYEQYF	TGTGCCAGCAGCTTAGGGACATTGATCTACGAGCAGTACTTC
TRBV7-2	TRBJ2-1	-	-	13	CASSFGVGNEQFF	TGTGCCAGCAGCTTCGGGGTTGGGAATGAGCAGTTCTTC
TRBV7-2	TRBJ1-1	-	-	13	CASRQNRVTEAFF	TGTGCCAGCAGGCAAAACAGGGTAACTGAAGCTTTCTTT
TRBV13	TRBJ2-7	few	-	11	CASSRGGEQYF	TGTGCCAGCAGCAGGGGGGGCGAGCAGTACTTC
TRBV7-3	TRBJ2-1	-	TRBD1	16	CASSLDGTGRGNEQFF	TGTGCCAGCAGCTTAGACGGGACAGGGAGAGGCAATGAGCAGTTCTTC
TRBV28	TRBJ1-5	-	-	13	CASRTSLNQPQHF	TGTGCCAGCAGGACATCCCTCAATCAGCCCCAGCATTTT
TRBV20-1	TRBJ1-1	-	-	13	CSASNKLNTEAFF	TGCAGTGCTAGTAATAAGCTGAACACTGAAGCTTTCTTT
TRBV24-1	TRBJ2-3	-	-	17	CATSDSRTPTSTDTQYF	TGTGCCACCAGTGACTCAAGGACACCTACTAGCACAGATACGCAGTATTTT
TRBV2	TRBJ2-5	-	TRBD2	14	CASSAGGGRETQYF	TGTGCCAGCAGTGCCGGGGGGGGGCGAGAGACCCAGTACTTC
TRBV2	TRBJ2-5	-	-	15	CASKKFRQEQETQYF	TGTGCCAGTAAGAAATTTCGACAGGAACAAGAGACCCAGTACTTC
TRBV30	TRBJ1-4	-	-	15	CAWTPWPATNEKLFF	TGTGCCTGGACCCCGTGGCCTGCAACTAATGAAAAACTGTTTTTT
TRBV25-1	TRBJ2-2	-	-	17	CASSDSRGTGNTGELFF	TGTGCCAGCAGTGACTCCCGCGGGACGGGGAACACCGGGGAGCTGTTTTTT
TRBV5-5	TRBJ1-1	-	TRBD1	16	CASSLRTGGVGTEAFF	TGTGCCAGCAGCCTCAGGACAGGGGGGGTTGGCACTGAAGCTTTCTTT
TRBV4-1	TRBJ1-1	-	-	15	CASSQGGTGNTEAFF	TGCGCCAGCAGCCAAGGAGGAACAGGGAACACTGAAGCTTTCTTT
TRBV5-8	TRBJ1-3	-	TRBD1	14	CASSFTGDGNTIYF	TGTGCCAGCAGCTTTACAGGGGACGGAAACACCATATATTTT
TRBV10-3	TRBJ2-7	-	TRBD2	13	CAISPSGSNEQYF	TGTGCCATCAGCCCTAGCGGGAGTAACGAGCAGTACTTC
TRBV5-4	TRBJ1-4	-	TRBD1	16	CASSLAMGQTNEKLFF	TGTGCCAGCAGCTTGGCGATGGGACAGACTAATGAAAAACTGTTTTTT
TRBV24-1	TRBJ2-2	few	TRBD2	16	CATSDPGGGSTGELFF	TGTGCCACCAGTGACCCCGGGGGGGGATCCACCGGGGAGCTGTTTTTT
TRBV19	TRBJ2-2	-	-	15	CASSTWAELPGSCFF	-
TRBV7-9	TRBJ1-2	-	-	13	CASSFGRDDGYTF	TGTGCCAGCAGCTTCGGCAGGGATGATGGCTACACCTTC